This T cell receptor beta chain stems from a study of identical twins listed by TCRdb under 2016. About the investigation overall: The study deep-sequenced TCR alpha and beta repertoires from monozygotic twins, unrelated adults of various ages and cord blood to test whether fetal clonotypes persist. Replicate twin experiments were performed at different times using different library preparation protocols to rule out contamination.

Study-wide conclusions, independent of this receptor: Invariant T cells such as MAIT and iNKT could partly confound zero-insertion analyses, although diverse VJ usage argued against such confounding for most clonotypes. Compared with coincidental sharing between unrelated individuals, out-of-frame TCR alpha sequences shared between twins showed an excess of sequences with low generation probability. Out-of-frame TCR alpha sharing in monozygotic twins was systematically underestimated by recombination models, whereas sharing between unrelated individuals was in agreement with the recombination models. The excess sharing between twins in beta out-of-frame sequences was weaker because fewer shared sequences reduced the signal-to-noise ratio. Fewer insertions were carried by abundant cord blood beta clonotypes, a similar but weaker trend appeared in young adult naive repertoires, and no such trend appeared in memory repertoires. Because the same donors could not be followed over many years, the conclusions depended on cross-sectional statistical analysis.

CDR1 is given as SGHAT and CDR2 as FQNNGV, both from the germline V gene. V was cut back by 5 bases and J by 0 bases, leaving a gap of 13 bases between them. CDR3 length: 15 amino acids, cysteine to phenylalanine. Just the 45-base CDR3 DNA is kept, in frame starting at base 1. All donors were healthy Caucasians. The twin cohort comprised three pairs of female monozygotic twins, all aged roughly 18 to 29 years. Peripheral blood mononuclear cells were used as the source from which RNA for TCR libraries was isolated. Libraries were made using 5' RACE. The sequencer was an Illumina HiSeq 2000. Template switching introduced a universal primer binding site; the final cDNA contained a unique molecular identifier, enabling accurate counting of TCR cDNA molecules. Specific primers in the conserved constant-segment region were used to synthesize first-strand cDNA for TCR alpha and beta chains. Each cDNA library was double barcoded, with a SMART-Mk sample barcode plus Illumina barcodes, to control for contamination. Two successive PCR steps introduced TruSeq adapter sequences along with Illumina sample barcodes. The TCR alpha and beta cDNA libraries were sequenced on the Illumina HiSeq platform using custom primers. The study's own analysis went as follows. MiGEC was used to process raw reads and extract unique molecular identifiers, and MiXCR was used to find CDR3 positions. For each individual, recombination models were inferred using an EM algorithm with the repgenHMM and IGoR tools. The analysis of shared clonotypes was done with the tcR package in R, with sharing normalized by the product of cloneset sizes. To study raw recombination free of thymic and clonal selection effects, out-of-frame nonproductive sequences were analyzed. Clones were called with MiXCR by TCRdb after fastp trimmed the public reads at Q25, and only in-frame beta chains were retained. Entries are consolidated by CDR3 protein sequence, retaining the most common genes and DNA. The V and J calls follow TCRdb's processing rather than the paper's. Counted in this sample were 500,000 to 700,000 distinct CDR3 sequences; 7.1% of them appeared once. Approximately 1.5% of the sample is taken by the ten largest.

This clonotype showed up just a few times. Which antigen it targets is not known. No per-base quality is available; no much larger clone lies one base away. This same sample was also part of a study on yellow fever vaccine responses in identical twins. The second publication reports: According to the authors, in identical twins the way T cells responded to vaccination appeared partly convergent and partly personalized. The study precisely tracked vaccine-responding T cell clones in identical twins.

In this chain, TRBV11-2 is recombined with TRBJ1-2; possibly the D gene is TRBD1, per 6 matching bases. The sequenced material came from PBMCs. This sequence originates from a woman between 18 and 29 years old in good health. DNA sequence: TGTGCCAGCAGCGCACAGGGTACGCCTAACTATGGCTACACCTTC. It specifies CASSAQGTPNYGYTF.